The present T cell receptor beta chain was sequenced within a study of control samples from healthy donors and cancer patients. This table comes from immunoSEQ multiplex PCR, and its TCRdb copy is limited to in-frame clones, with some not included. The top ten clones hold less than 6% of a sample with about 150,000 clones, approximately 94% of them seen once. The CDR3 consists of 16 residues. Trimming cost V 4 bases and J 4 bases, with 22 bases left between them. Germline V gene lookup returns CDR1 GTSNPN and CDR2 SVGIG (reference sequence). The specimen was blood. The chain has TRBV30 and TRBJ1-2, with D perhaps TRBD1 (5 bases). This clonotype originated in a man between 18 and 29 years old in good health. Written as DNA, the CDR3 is TGTGCCTGGACCAGGGCCCTATCTCCCTTTCTCTATGGCTACACCTTC. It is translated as CAWTRALSPFLYGYTF.